Listed here are 5 T cell receptor beta chains from one sample, sequenced in a study of STAT3 mutations in large granular lymphocyte leukemia (dated by TCRdb to the late 2010s). What the authors observed across the whole study: At least one immunodominant TCRbeta clonotype was present in every T-LGLL patient, and multiple immunodominant subclonotypes appeared in about half of the T-LGLL patients.

These receptors have no identified antigens. Library preparation was by the immunoSEQ multiplex PCR assay. TCRdb stores this immuneACCESS table with in-frame sequences only. Part of the clones is absent; in the studies checked, under half of the shortfall reflects unresolved V genes, and no reason is known for the rest. For this sample there are more than 2,500 clones; about 40% appear just once. The ten largest clonotypes hold around 57% of the sample. The sample consisted of peripheral blood mononuclear cells. The source of these receptors is a man aged 50-60 years with T-cell large granular lymphocyte leukemia. Some clones in this sample may be carry-over from other donors' samples. The age is the age at diagnosis.

The genes are TRBV12-5 and TRBJ1-2; D remains unclear. Trimming took 7 bases from V and 0 from J, leaving 6 bases between them. CDR1 and CDR2 (germline): LGHNT, FRNRAP. The CDR3 is 12 amino acids. Here the CDR3 reads CASDPTNYGYTF. The CDR3 nucleotides are TGTGCTAGTGATCCTACTAACTATGGCTACACCTTC. Full variable domain (rest looked up from reference TRBV12-5 and TRBJ1-2): DARVTQTPRHKVTEMGQEVTMRCQPILGHNTVFWYRQTMMQGLELLAYFRNRAPLDDSGMPKDRFSAEMPDATLATLKIQPSEPRDSAVYFCASDPTNYGYTFGSGTRLTVV.

This clone appeared once. V is TRBV29-1 and J is TRBJ2-7; TRBD1 agrees at 7 bases. The CDR3 totals 13 residues. Germline assignment: CDR1 SQVTM and CDR2 ANQGSEA. Unmatched junction bases numbered 11, after V lost 6 bases and J lost 6 bases. The CDR3 DNA is TGCAGCGTGAGGGGGACAGCTTTAGGCGAGCAGTACTTC. It yields the protein CSVRGTALGEQYF.

This clone has just a few counts. The gene calls are TRBV6-1 and TRBJ2-3, with D possibly TRBD1 on 6 matching bases. The CDR3 consists of 14 residues. Trimming pared 6 bases from V and 2 bases from J, leaving 12 bases between. CDR1 is MNHNS, CDR2 SASEGT, per germline. The CDR3 reads CASSRDTNTDTQYF. In nucleotides, the CDR3 is TGTGCCAGCAGCCGGGACACCAACACAGATACGCAGTATTTT.

In regard to this clone: This CDR3 is also generated by other DNA sequences in the sample. The V gene is TRBV5-1, the J gene TRBJ2-1; D unclear. The germline V gene has CDR1 SGHRS and CDR2 YFSETQ. The V and J ends lost 4 bases and 6 bases respectively, with 8 bases between them. The CDR3 spans 12 residues. The CDR3 sequence is CASSLPSNEQFF. DNA of the CDR3: TGCGCCAGCAGCCTGCCTAGCAATGAGCAGTTCTTC. Combining the CDR3 with reference TRBV5-1 and TRBJ2-1 gives the whole variable domain KAGVTQTPRYLIKTRGQQVTLSCSPISGHRSVSWYQQTPGQGLQFLFEYFSETQRNKGNFPGRFSGRQFSNSRSEMNVSTLELGDSALYLCASSLPSNEQFFGPGTRLTVL.

The chain has TRBV7-3 and TRBJ1-6; D is perhaps TRBD1 (5 bases). Trimming removed 5 bases from V and 6 bases from J, with 8 bases in between. This CDR3 is 13 amino acids long. Germline V gene data show CDR1 as SGHTA and CDR2 as FQGTGA. CDR3: CASSEGPNSPLHF. Written as DNA, the CDR3 is TGTGCCAGCAGCGAGGGACCTAATTCACCCCTCCACTTT.